This T cell receptor (beta chain) was observed in a study of blood T cell repertoires in COVID-19. About the research overall: The United States, Italy and Spain supplied acute and convalescent COVID-19 samples.

Germline CDR1 is KGHSH and CDR2 is LQKENI. CDR3 size: 14 residues. Unmatched junction bases numbered 3, after V lost 4 bases and J lost 1 base. Per the study methods: Amplification of reference gene primers provided the estimated nucleated cell counts. Clones were read by immunoSEQ multiplex PCR, and TCRdb kept only the in-frame ones, dropping some. Clonal size and the V and J genes are those of that table, whereas D and trimming came from the DNA. The sample records 200,000 to 250,000 clones, around 88% being singletons. Sequenced input: peripheral blood. This clonotype originated in a man in his late teens or twenties with active or convalescent COVID-19. The gene calls are TRBV18 and TRBJ1-1; 7 bases match TRBD1. The CDR3 nucleotides read TGTGCCAGCTCACGTCAGGGGGAGAACACTGAAGCTTTCTTT. As protein: CASSRQGENTEAFF.